A selection of T cell receptor beta chains follows, all from one sample in a study of vaccination and CD4 T cells after COVID-19. Their antigen targets remain unknown. A single record per CDR3 protein comes from TCRdb applying MiXCR to the PCR reads. The table lists some 18,000 distinct CDR3 sequences, 45% to 65% of them singletons. The input for sequencing was CD4+ T cells from blood, cultured in vitro, taken before SARS-CoV-2 vaccination. All receptors derive from a human donor who had recovered from COVID-19. CDR3s include the opening cysteine and the closing phenylalanine or tryptophan. A D gene is named only where the DNA matches it firmly. For some rows the clone size is stated as once, few or many, or as a class when expanded; others skip it.

v_gene: TRBV20-1; len: 16; j_gene: TRBJ1-4; d_gene: NA; abundance: few; CDR3aa: CSASSRNSDEYEKLFF; CDR3nt: TGCAGTGCTAGTTCCCGCAACAGTGATGAGTATGAAAAACTGTTTTTT
v_gene: TRBV11-2; len: 13; j_gene: TRBJ1-1; d_gene: NA; abundance: NA; CDR3aa: CASSLSRYAEAFF; CDR3nt: TGTGCCAGCAGCTTATCCAGGTACGCTGAAGCTTTCTTT
v_gene: TRBV2; len: 13; j_gene: TRBJ2-5; d_gene: NA; abundance: few; CDR3aa: CASRSVGQETQYF; CDR3nt: TGTGCCAGCAGGAGCGTGGGGCAAGAGACCCAGTACTTC
v_gene: TRBV19; len: 13; j_gene: TRBJ2-5; d_gene: TRBD2; abundance: NA; CDR3aa: CASRTSGQETQYF; CDR3nt: TGTGCCAGTAGGACTAGCGGGCAAGAGACCCAGTACTTC
v_gene: TRBV18; len: 16; j_gene: TRBJ2-5; d_gene: TRBD2; abundance: NA; CDR3aa: CASSLFGTSGQETQYF; CDR3nt: TGTGCCAGCTCACTTTTTGGGACTAGCGGCCAAGAGACCCAGTACTTC
v_gene: TRBV7-3; len: 13; j_gene: TRBJ2-3; d_gene: NA; abundance: NA; CDR3aa: CASSFDNTDTQYF; CDR3nt: TGTGCCAGCAGCTTCGACAACACAGATACGCAGTATTTT
v_gene: TRBV7-3; len: 13; j_gene: TRBJ1-1; d_gene: NA; abundance: few; CDR3aa: CASSQMSGTEAFF; CDR3nt: TGTGCCAGCAGCCAGATGTCGGGGACTGAAGCTTTCTTT
v_gene: TRBV7-2; len: 16; j_gene: TRBJ2-3; d_gene: TRBD2; abundance: NA; CDR3aa: CASSPNQRGVTDTQYF; CDR3nt: TGTGCCAGCAGCCCGAACCAGCGGGGAGTCACAGATACGCAGTATTTT
v_gene: TRBV6-1; len: 14; j_gene: TRBJ2-5; d_gene: NA; abundance: NA; CDR3aa: CASRVGGAQETQYF; CDR3nt: TGTGCCAGCAGGGTCGGGGGTGCCCAAGAGACCCAGTACTTC
v_gene: TRBV10-3; len: 16; j_gene: TRBJ2-3; d_gene: TRBD2; abundance: NA; CDR3aa: CAISEKHGLGSDTQYF; CDR3nt: TGTGCCATCAGTGAGAAGCACGGACTAGGATCAGATACGCAGTATTTT
v_gene: TRBV19; len: 14; j_gene: TRBJ2-7; d_gene: NA; abundance: NA; CDR3aa: CASSILGGPYEQYF; CDR3nt: TGTGCCAGTAGTATCTTAGGTGGTCCCTACGAGCAGTACTTC
v_gene: TRBV6-1; len: 14; j_gene: TRBJ2-5; d_gene: NA; abundance: NA; CDR3aa: CASSELDGMETQYF; CDR3nt: TGTGCCAGCAGTGAATTGGACGGAATGGAGACCCAGTACTTC
v_gene: TRBV7-2; len: 18; j_gene: TRBJ2-3; d_gene: NA; abundance: NA; CDR3aa: CASSLAPPGPTYHDTQYF; CDR3nt: TGTGCCAGCAGCTTAGCCCCTCCGGGACCTACTTACCATGATACGCAGTATTTT
v_gene: TRBV28; len: 12; j_gene: TRBJ1-3; d_gene: NA; abundance: NA; CDR3aa: CASRTAGNTIYF; CDR3nt: TGTGCCAGCAGGACAGCCGGAAACACCATATATTTT
v_gene: TRBV15; len: 17; j_gene: TRBJ2-3; d_gene: NA; abundance: large; CDR3aa: CATSRVRSAGLTDTQYF; CDR3nt: TGTGCCACCAGCAGAGTTCGGAGTGCCGGCCTCACAGATACGCAGTATTTT
v_gene: TRBV7-2; len: 12; j_gene: TRBJ1-2; d_gene: NA; abundance: few; CDR3aa: CASSLPNYGYTF; CDR3nt: TGTGCCAGCAGCTTACCAAACTATGGCTACACCTTC
v_gene: TRBV2; len: 15; j_gene: TRBJ2-7; d_gene: NA; abundance: NA; CDR3aa: CASSEETRRNYEQYF; CDR3nt: TGTGCCAGCAGTGAAGAGACGCGTAGGAACTACGAGCAGTACTTC
v_gene: TRBV20-1; len: 12; j_gene: TRBJ2-3; d_gene: NA; abundance: few; CDR3aa: CSAPGKADTQYF; CDR3nt: TGCAGTGCTCCGGGAAAGGCTGATACGCAGTATTTT
v_gene: TRBV5-4; len: 16; j_gene: TRBJ1-6; d_gene: TRBD1; abundance: NA; CDR3aa: CASSLGGTGHNSPLHF; CDR3nt: TGTGCCAGCAGCTTGGGCGGGACAGGGCATAATTCACCCCTCCACTTT
v_gene: TRBV20-1; len: 13; j_gene: TRBJ2-1; d_gene: TRBD1; abundance: few; CDR3aa: CSARGDRGNEQFF; CDR3nt: TGCAGTGCTAGGGGGGACAGGGGGAATGAGCAGTTCTTC
v_gene: TRBV24-1; len: 12; j_gene: TRBJ2-7; d_gene: NA; abundance: few; CDR3aa: CATSDRGSEQYF; CDR3nt: TGTGCCACCAGTGACAGGGGTAGCGAGCAGTACTTC
v_gene: TRBV20-1; len: 15; j_gene: TRBJ1-5; d_gene: TRBD1; abundance: few; CDR3aa: CSARLQGGSNQPQHF; CDR3nt: TGCAGTGCTAGACTACAGGGGGGGAGCAATCAGCCCCAGCATTTT
v_gene: TRBV6-1; len: 14; j_gene: TRBJ2-5; d_gene: TRBD2; abundance: few; CDR3aa: CASKGRADGETQYF; CDR3nt: TGTGCCAGCAAGGGGAGGGCCGATGGGGAGACCCAGTACTTC
v_gene: TRBV7-9; len: 15; j_gene: TRBJ1-5; d_gene: NA; abundance: NA; CDR3aa: CASSLAAGSNQPQHF; CDR3nt: TGTGCCAGCAGCTTAGCCGCAGGGTCGAATCAGCCCCAGCATTTT
v_gene: TRBV6-1; len: 14; j_gene: TRBJ2-4; d_gene: TRBD2; abundance: NA; CDR3aa: CASSEGLATNIQYF; CDR3nt: TGTGCCAGCAGTGAGGGACTAGCGACAAACATTCAGTACTTC
v_gene: TRBV28; len: 13; j_gene: TRBJ1-1; d_gene: NA; abundance: few; CDR3aa: CASRGAVNTEAFF; CDR3nt: TGTGCCAGCAGGGGAGCAGTGAACACTGAAGCTTTCTTT
v_gene: TRBV30; len: 16; j_gene: TRBJ2-2; d_gene: TRBD1; abundance: NA; CDR3aa: CAWSVRWTGNTGELFF; CDR3nt: TGTGCCTGGAGTGTTAGGTGGACAGGGAACACCGGGGAGCTGTTTTTT
v_gene: TRBV19; len: 15; j_gene: TRBJ1-2; d_gene: NA; abundance: NA; CDR3aa: CASSIRNSGGYGYTF; CDR3nt: TGTGCCAGTAGTATTCGGAACAGTGGTGGATATGGCTACACCTTC
v_gene: TRBV2; len: 13; j_gene: TRBJ1-5; d_gene: NA; abundance: NA; CDR3aa: CASSDEGGQPQHF; CDR3nt: TGTGCCAGCAGTGATGAGGGGGGTCAGCCCCAGCATTTT
v_gene: TRBV28; len: 14; j_gene: TRBJ1-2; d_gene: TRBD1; abundance: few; CDR3aa: CASRIQGVGYGYTF; CDR3nt: TGTGCCAGCAGAATCCAGGGGGTCGGCTATGGCTACACCTTC
v_gene: TRBV20-1; len: 16; j_gene: TRBJ2-5; d_gene: TRBD2; abundance: few; CDR3aa: CSARGLAGGLQETQYF; CDR3nt: TGCAGTGCTAGGGGACTAGCGGGAGGTCTCCAAGAGACCCAGTACTTC
v_gene: TRBV6-1; len: 13; j_gene: TRBJ1-1; d_gene: TRBD1; abundance: NA; CDR3aa: CASSHPGGAEAFF; CDR3nt: TGTGCCAGCAGCCACCCAGGGGGCGCTGAAGCTTTCTTT
v_gene: TRBV6-4; len: 13; j_gene: TRBJ2-1; d_gene: NA; abundance: once; CDR3aa: CASSVVAANEQFF; CDR3nt: TGTGCCAGCAGTGTTGTAGCGGCCAATGAGCAGTTCTTC
v_gene: TRBV30; len: 17; j_gene: TRBJ2-7; d_gene: TRBD2; abundance: NA; CDR3aa: CAWSPPVAGGGGGEQYF; CDR3nt: TGTGCCTGGAGCCCCCCGGTAGCGGGAGGAGGCGGTGGGGAGCAGTACTTC
v_gene: TRBV7-8; len: 14; j_gene: TRBJ1-5; d_gene: NA; abundance: few; CDR3aa: CASSFRTVGSPQHF; CDR3nt: TGTGCCAGCAGCTTCAGGACAGTGGGCTCACCCCAGCATTTT
v_gene: TRBV7-8; len: 14; j_gene: TRBJ2-7; d_gene: NA; abundance: NA; CDR3aa: CASSFKTDSYEQYF; CDR3nt: TGTGCCAGCAGCTTTAAAACAGATTCCTACGAGCAGTACTTC
v_gene: TRBV5-4; len: 16; j_gene: TRBJ1-6; d_gene: NA; abundance: NA; CDR3aa: CASSSRTSSYNSPLHF; CDR3nt: TGTGCCAGCAGCTCCCGGACAAGCTCCTATAATTCACCCCTCCACTTT
v_gene: TRBV6-1; len: 14; j_gene: TRBJ2-2; d_gene: NA; abundance: NA; CDR3aa: CASREGSSLRELFF; CDR3nt: TGTGCCAGCAGAGAAGGGAGCTCGTTGCGGGAGCTGTTTTTT
v_gene: TRBV7-9; len: 14; j_gene: TRBJ2-1; d_gene: TRBD2; abundance: once; CDR3aa: CASSFLAGGDEQFF; CDR3nt: TGTGCCAGCAGCTTTTTAGCGGGAGGAGACGAGCAGTTCTTC
v_gene: TRBV6-2/TRBV6-3; len: 18; j_gene: TRBJ2-2; d_gene: TRBD2; abundance: NA; CDR3aa: CASSYSRLAGTTTGELFF; CDR3nt: TGTGCCAGCAGTTACTCGAGGCTAGCGGGAACCACCACCGGGGAGCTGTTTTTT
v_gene: TRBV6-1; len: 13; j_gene: TRBJ1-2; d_gene: NA; abundance: NA; CDR3aa: CATGETTYYGYTF; CDR3nt: TGTGCCACCGGGGAGACCACTTACTATGGCTACACCTTC
v_gene: TRBV24-1; len: 13; j_gene: TRBJ2-5; d_gene: NA; abundance: NA; CDR3aa: CATSEPLRGTQYF; CDR3nt: TGTGCCACCAGTGAACCTCTCCGGGGGACCCAGTACTTC
v_gene: TRBV6-1; len: 15; j_gene: TRBJ1-4; d_gene: TRBD1; abundance: NA; CDR3aa: CASSQQWTGGKKLFF; CDR3nt: TGTGCCAGCAGTCAGCAATGGACAGGGGGGAAAAAACTGTTTTTT
v_gene: TRBV21-1; len: 14; j_gene: TRBJ2-7; d_gene: NA; abundance: NA; CDR3aa: CASIFRGRVYEQYF; CDR3nt: TGTGCCAGCATCTTTCGTGGCAGAGTCTACGAGCAGTACTTC
v_gene: TRBV4-1; len: 15; j_gene: TRBJ1-2; d_gene: NA; abundance: NA; CDR3aa: CASSQDGGSHYGYTF; CDR3nt: TGCGCCAGCAGCCAAGATGGGGGGAGTCACTATGGCTACACCTTC
v_gene: TRBV6-1; len: 15; j_gene: TRBJ1-2; d_gene: NA; abundance: NA; CDR3aa: CASRPTTGGVDGYTF; CDR3nt: TGTGCCAGCAGACCTACGACAGGTGGGGTCGATGGCTACACCTTC
v_gene: TRBV10-3; len: 18; j_gene: TRBJ2-3; d_gene: TRBD2; abundance: NA; CDR3aa: CAISPAELGTSGRDTQYF; CDR3nt: TGTGCCATCAGTCCCGCAGAACTCGGGACTAGCGGGAGGGATACGCAGTATTTT
v_gene: TRBV20-1; len: 15; j_gene: TRBJ1-1; d_gene: NA; abundance: NA; CDR3aa: CSAKRGWRVNTEAFF; CDR3nt: TGCAGTGCTAAGAGGGGGTGGAGGGTGAACACTGAAGCTTTCTTT
v_gene: TRBV7-6; len: 18; j_gene: TRBJ2-5; d_gene: TRBD2; abundance: once; CDR3aa: CASSSGFWTSASQETQYF; CDR3nt: TGTGCCAGCAGCAGCGGCTTCTGGACTAGTGCGAGCCAAGAGACCCAGTACTTC
v_gene: TRBV28; len: 13; j_gene: TRBJ2-2; d_gene: NA; abundance: NA; CDR3aa: CASSWGRTGELFF; CDR3nt: TGTGCCAGCAGTTGGGGGCGGACCGGGGAGCTGTTTTTT
v_gene: TRBV2; len: 13; j_gene: TRBJ1-1; d_gene: NA; abundance: few; CDR3aa: CASSESRFTEAFF; CDR3nt: TGTGCCAGCAGTGAATCCAGGTTCACTGAAGCTTTCTTT
v_gene: TRBV5-4; len: 15; j_gene: TRBJ2-7; d_gene: TRBD1; abundance: NA; CDR3aa: CASSLPGTDLYEQYF; CDR3nt: TGTGCCAGCAGCTTACCCGGGACAGATCTCTACGAGCAGTACTTC
v_gene: TRBV6-1; len: 17; j_gene: TRBJ1-3; d_gene: NA; abundance: NA; CDR3aa: CASSEAAGLISGNTIYF; CDR3nt: TGTGCCAGCAGTGAGGCGGCCGGGTTAATCTCTGGAAACACCATATATTTT
v_gene: TRBV12-3/TRBV12-4; len: 13; j_gene: TRBJ2-7; d_gene: NA; abundance: NA; CDR3aa: CASSLTARDEQYF; CDR3nt: TGTGCCAGCAGTTTAACGGCCAGGGACGAGCAGTACTTC
v_gene: TRBV20-1; len: 12; j_gene: TRBJ1-5; d_gene: NA; abundance: few; CDR3aa: CSARGENQPQHF; CDR3nt: TGCAGTGCTAGAGGGGAAAATCAGCCCCAGCATTTT